Listed here are 27 T cell receptor beta chains from one sample, sequenced in a study of blood T cell repertoires in COVID-19. Clones were read by immunoSEQ multiplex PCR, and TCRdb kept only the in-frame ones, dropping some. The sample contains about 270,000 clones, roughly 88% of which appear only once. Material for sequencing was PBMCs or T cells enriched from blood (not recorded which). The source of these receptors is a woman aged 40 to 55 with acute COVID-19.

DNA for the CDR3: TGTGCTAGTGGTTTGGTAAGGGGTGGGATAAAGGAAGACGAGCAGTACTTC. It encodes CASGLVRGGIKEDEQYF. The chain recombines TRBV12-5 with TRBJ2-7; D perhaps matches TRBD1 (5 bases). CDR1 and CDR2 (germline): LGHNT, FRNRAP. The CDR3 consists of 17 residues. Trimming cost V 0 bases and J 5 bases, with 20 bases left between them.

The V and J genes are TRBV27 and TRBJ2-7; perhaps TRBD1 as D (6 bases). The CDR3 length is 15 residues. The V end lost 2 bases, the J end lost 2 bases, and 13 bases lay between the germline ends. The V gene's germline CDR1 is MNHEY and CDR2 SMNVEV (reference sequence). CDR3 sequence (DNA): TGTGCCAGCAGTTTAAGGTGGGACAAGACCTACGAGCAGTACTTC. This gives the protein CASSLRWDKTYEQYF.

The J gene is TRBJ1-6, the V gene TRBV13, with D possibly being TRBD1 (5 bases). Trimming stripped 4 bases from V and 3 bases from J, with 13 bases between. The germline V gene has CDR1 PRHDT and CDR2 FYEKMQ (reference sequence). The CDR3 extends over 16 amino acids. This CDR3 reads CASSSRGGIYNSPLHF. The CDR3 nucleotides read TGTGCCAGCAGCTCGAGGGGAGGGATCTATAATTCACCCCTCCACTTT.

The rearrangement links TRBV18 to TRBJ1-1; D is perhaps TRBD1 (5 bases). The V gene's germline CDR1 is KGHSH and CDR2 LQKENI. The CDR3 sequence is 14 residues long. Trimming took 6 bases from V and 1 from J, leaving 12 bases between them. The CDR3 sequence: CASSNQGTNTEAFF. The CDR3, as DNA: TGTGCCAGCTCCAACCAGGGCACGAACACTGAAGCTTTCTTT.

V gene TRBV11-3 combines with J gene TRBJ1-1; tentatively, D is TRBD1 (6 bases). V lost 8 bases, J lost 5 bases, and 15 bases lay in between. CDR1 and CDR2 from the germline V gene are SGHNT and YENEEA. This CDR3 is 13 amino acids long. In nucleotides, the CDR3 is TGTGCCAGCGGCACTAACAGGGAGACTGAAGCTTTCTTT. Translating it yields CASGTNRETEAFF.

The chain has TRBV5-1 and TRBJ2-7; 10 nucleotides agree with TRBD2. This CDR3 comprises 19 residues. From germline, CDR1 is SGHRS and CDR2 YFSETQ. Trimming at V came to 1 base and at J to 2 bases, leaving 15 bases not matched to a gene. The CDR3 nucleotides read TGCGCCAGCAGCTTGAGGGAGCGGGGGGGGCTAATCCCGCCCTACGAGCAGTACTTC. It translates to CASSLRERGGLIPPYEQYF.

The J gene is TRBJ1-5, the V gene TRBV29-1, with a possible D match to TRBD1 (5 bases). V shed 4 bases and J shed 6 bases, with 10 bases lying between them. Germline V gene data show CDR1 as SQVTM and CDR2 as ANQGSEA. This CDR3 contains 12 residues. The CDR3 is CSVGQTGQPQHF. DNA of the CDR3: TGCAGCGTTGGACAGACGGGTCAGCCCCAGCATTTT.

This clone was found once. This chain joins TRBV11-1 and TRBJ1-3; D gene ambiguous. V was clipped by 5 bases and J by 0 bases, with 14 bases between them. Per germline, CDR1 SGHAT and CDR2 FQDESV (reference sequence). The CDR3 contains 16 residues. The CDR3 reads CASSPSERHSGNTIYF. CDR3 bases: TGTGCCAGCAGCCCTTCGGAGAGGCACTCTGGAAACACCATATATTTT.

Concerning this clone: Other nucleotide sequences from this sample produce the same CDR3. The chain employs TRBV19 and TRBJ1-5, with 8 nucleotides matching TRBD1. The CDR3 has 15 amino acids. V was clipped by 5 bases and J by 3 bases; unmatched bases: 6. From germline, CDR1 is LNHDA and CDR2 SQIVND (reference sequence). CDR3 sequence (DNA): TGTGCCAGTAGTTCCGGACAGGGCTACAATCAGCCCCAGCATTTT. Its protein is CASSSGQGYNQPQHF.

The chain has TRBV23-1 and TRBJ2-3; D gene uncertain. TRBV23-1 counts as an open reading frame of uncertain function. The CDR3 is made up of 13 amino acids. V was cut by 0 bases and J by 9 bases, with 10 bases left in between. The CDR3 protein is CASSQSPLRTQYF. DNA of the CDR3: TGCGCCAGCAGTCAATCTCCCTTGCGAACGCAGTATTTT.

V and J are TRBV10-3 and TRBJ1-2; perhaps TRBD1 as D (5 bases). The V gene lost 2 bases and the J gene lost 7 bases, with 14 bases spanning the gap. The CDR3 consists of 14 residues. Germline V gives CDR1 ENHRY, CDR2 SYGVKD. CDR3 nucleotides: TGTGCCATCAGTGAGCCCCTGACAGAGGTTGGCTACACCTTC. This codes for CAISEPLTEVGYTF.

The rearrangement links TRBV28 to TRBJ2-4; 12 nucleotides align to TRBD1. This CDR3 contains 18 residues. V was clipped by 4 bases and J by 3 bases; unmatched bases: 10. Germline-derived CDR1 and CDR2 are MDHEN and SYDVKM. CDR3 coding DNA: TGTGCCAGCAGTTCAAGCGGGACAGGGGGCGCGGTCAAAAACATTCAGTACTTC. It is translated as CASSSSGTGGAVKNIQYF.

The chain uses TRBV6-5 and TRBJ1-2, with D possibly matching TRBD1 (5 bases). CDR1 and CDR2 (germline): MNHEY, SVGAGI. CDR3 length: 14 residues. With 0 bases removed from V and 8 bases from J, the gap between germline ends came to 13 bases. Here the CDR3 DNA reads TGTGCCAGCAGTTACTCGGTCGGGGGTGGCGGCTACACCTTC. Translation: CASSYSVGGGGYTF.

CDR3 DNA: TGTGCCAGCTCACCCTCCGGGTCCTTCAGCACAGATACGCAGTATTTT. Encoded protein: CASSPSGSFSTDTQYF. The chain joins TRBV18 to TRBJ2-3; D call uncertain. V lost 3 bases to trimming and J lost 0 bases, with 13 bases between them. CDR3 size: 16 residues. Germline loops: CDR1 KGHSH, CDR2 LQKENI.

This clone was detected only a few times. The V and J genes are TRBV28 and TRBJ1-6, with 8 positions matching TRBD1. This CDR3 comprises 18 residues. Trimming took 1 base from V and 13 from J; bases not matched to a gene: 18. CDR1 is MDHEN, CDR2 SYDVKM, per germline. CDR3 nucleotides: TGTGCCAGCAGTTTATTACGGTTGAGCAACAGGGGGACTGTCCCCCTCCACTTT. Translated, it gives CASSLLRLSNRGTVPLHF. Full variable domain (remainder filled in from reference TRBV28 and TRBJ1-6): DVKVTQSSRYLVKRTGEKVFLECVQDMDHENMFWYRQDPGLGLRLIYFSYDVKMKEKGDIPEGYSVSREKKERFSLILESASTNQTSMYLCASSLLRLSNRGTVPLHFGNGTRLTVT.

The rearrangement links TRBV5-6 to TRBJ1-5; the match to TRBD1 covers 9 bases. The CDR3 contains 14 residues. J lost 4 bases, V lost 4 bases, and 3 bases had no gene match. Germline CDR1 reads SGHDT; CDR2 reads YYEEEE. Here the CDR3 DNA reads TGTGCCAGCAGCGCCGGGACAGGGAATCAGCCCCAGCATTTT. Translation: CASSAGTGNQPQHF.

This chain connects TRBV12-3 or TRBV12-4 to TRBJ2-2; D remains unclear. Trimming cost V 3 bases and J 7 bases, with 3 bases left between them. CDR3 length equals 11 residues. CDR3 residues: CASSFLGELFF. For the CDR3, the DNA is TGTGCCAGCAGTTTTCTCGGGGAGCTGTTTTTT.

This chain joins TRBV24-1 and TRBJ2-3, with 8 bases that match TRBD2. The CDR3 contains 18 residues. The V gene's germline CDR1 is KGHDR and CDR2 SFDVKD. The V and J ends lost 3 bases and 0 bases, in that order; junction bases with no gene match: 10. For the CDR3, the DNA is TGTGCCACCAGTGATCCCGGACTAGCAGAGACTAGCACAGATACGCAGTATTTT. This translates into CATSDPGLAETSTDTQYF.

The V call is TRBV19, the J call TRBJ2-7, with TRBD1 identical over 7 bases. Germline loops: CDR1 LNHDA, CDR2 SQIVND (reference sequence). The V segment lost 4 bases and the J segment 2 bases; nucleotides outside the gene matches: 2. The CDR3 contains 13 residues. The CDR3 region is CASSRDRAYEQYF. DNA of the CDR3: TGTGCCAGTAGTAGGGACAGAGCCTACGAGCAGTACTTC.

To note about this clone: At the DNA level, this CDR3 is encoded by other sequences in the same sample as well. The gene calls are TRBV29-1 and TRBJ2-7; tentatively, D is TRBD1 (5 bases). This CDR3 contains 12 residues. The V and J ends lost 2 bases and 3 bases respectively, with 8 bases between them. CDR1 is SQVTM and CDR2 is ANQGSEA in the germline V gene. CDR3 amino acids: CSVETRDYEQYF. The CDR3 DNA is TGCAGCGTTGAAACCAGGGACTACGAGCAGTACTTC.

The chain is built from TRBV24-1 and TRBJ2-1, with a tentative D call TRBD2 (6 bases). Trimming shortened V by 9 bases and J by 7 bases, and 18 bases separated the two germline ends. The CDR3 contains 14 residues. Germline CDR1 is KGHDR and CDR2 is SFDVKD. CDR3 region: CATGSGTEGNEQFF. The CDR3 coding sequence is TGTGCCACCGGATCCGGGACTGAGGGGAATGAGCAGTTCTTC.

The rearrangement uses TRBV6-5 and TRBJ1-4; D ambiguous. V lost 8 bases and J lost 5, with 12 bases in between. The CDR3 has 13 residues. Germline CDR1 reads MNHEY; CDR2 reads SVGAGI. The CDR3 DNA follows: TGTGCCAGCCGAAGGGAGAGAAATGAAAAACTGTTTTTT. This translates into CASRRERNEKLFF.

The chain couples TRBV14 to TRBJ2-7; D possibly corresponds to TRBD2 (6 bases). Trimming cost V 1 base and J 4 bases, with 8 bases left between them. Germline CDR1 is SGHDN and CDR2 is FVKESK. This CDR3 has 13 amino acids. The CDR3 reads CASSQAAGYEQYF. In nucleotides, the CDR3 is TGTGCCAGCAGCCAAGCGGCGGGATACGAGCAGTACTTC.

The chain has TRBV11-2 and TRBJ2-5; possibly TRBD2 for D (6 bases). The CDR3 covers 15 residues. Trimming shortened V by 1 base and J by 4 bases, and 13 bases separated the two germline ends. The germline V gene encodes CDR1 SGHAT and CDR2 FQNNGV. CDR3: CASSLAGLTGETQYF. The CDR3 bases are TGTGCCAGCAGCTTAGCAGGACTAACCGGAGAGACCCAGTACTTC.

This clone was counted a single time. The chain joins TRBV28 to TRBJ1-5, with D perhaps TRBD1 (5 bases). V lost 7 bases to trimming and J lost 7 bases, with 20 bases between them. The CDR3 length is 15 residues. Germline lookup yields CDR1 MDHEN and CDR2 SYDVKM. CDR3 bases: TGTGCCAGCAACCCCCGGAGGGGAAGGTGGCAGCCCCAGCATTTT. Translating gives CASNPRRGRWQPQHF.

For this clone: The junction does not match germline at one end; this may be a read error. This chain uses TRBV7-7 with TRBJ1-1; TRBD1 matches at 7 bases. The V gene's germline CDR1 is SSHAT and CDR2 FNYEAQ (reference sequence). The CDR3 has 17 amino acids. CDR3 amino acids: CASSLGLGQGGHTEAFF. Here the CDR3 DNA reads TGTGCTAGCAGCTTAGGGCTTGGGCAGGGGGGTCACACTGAAGCTTTCTTT.

The gene calls are TRBV5-8 and TRBJ2-1; the D gene is possibly TRBD2 (6 bases). CDR3 length: 14 residues. From germline, CDR1 is SGHTS and CDR2 YDEGEE. V lost 7 bases and J lost 4, with 15 bases in between. CDR3 in amino acids: CASCSRRGYNEQFF. In DNA form, the CDR3 reads TGTGCCAGCTGCTCGCGGCGGGGTTACAATGAGCAGTTCTTC.